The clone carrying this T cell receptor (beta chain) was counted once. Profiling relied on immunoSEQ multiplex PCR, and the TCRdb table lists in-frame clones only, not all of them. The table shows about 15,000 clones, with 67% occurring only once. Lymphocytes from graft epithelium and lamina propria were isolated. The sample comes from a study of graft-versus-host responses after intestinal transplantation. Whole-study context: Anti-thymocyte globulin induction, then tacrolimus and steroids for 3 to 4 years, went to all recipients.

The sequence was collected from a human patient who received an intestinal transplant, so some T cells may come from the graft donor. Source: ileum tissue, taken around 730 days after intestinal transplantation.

This CDR3 reads CASRSRDRGDGYTF. Here the CDR3 DNA reads TGTGCCAGCAGGTCCCGGGACAGGGGGGACGGCTACACCTTC. The chain employs TRBV5-4 and TRBJ1-2, with TRBD1 matching over 11 bases. Germline-derived CDR1 and CDR2 are SGHNT and YYREEE (reference sequence). CDR3 length equals 14 residues. Losses at the gene ends were 5 bases for V and 8 bases for J; bases not matched to a gene: 8.